The present T cell receptor beta chain was sequenced within a study of shared clonotypes between healthy human individuals. In the study overall: Donors, aged 18 to 49, were a couple of women and a few men. Study-level points and caveats: Unshared clonotypes carried lower generation probabilities than those common to all four donors.

Cells designated naive CD8 were CD45RO-negative and were positively selected for CCR7, with terminally differentiated effector memory CD45RA+ cells excluded. None of the donors, who were healthy HIV-negative adults, had recently had acute infections or vaccinations. Only in-frame clones appear in the TCRdb table, and some are missing; sequencing was by immunoSEQ multiplex PCR. The profile shows roughly 650,000 clones, approximately 96% of them singletons. J was trimmed by 8 bases and V by 4 bases; bases with no gene match: 12. This CDR3 spans 17 amino acids. Germline assignment: CDR1 MDHEN and CDR2 SYDVKM. Worth noting for this clone: Its antigen is not identified.

The J gene is TRBJ2-1, the V gene TRBV28, with 12 nucleotides matching TRBD2. The receptor comes from a woman under 40 in good health. The sequenced sample was naive CD8+ T cells sorted from blood. In nucleotides, the CDR3 is TGTGCCAGCAGTTCGGAAGGGACTAGCGGGTTAGTGGATGAGCAGTTCTTC. As protein: CASSSEGTSGLVDEQFF.